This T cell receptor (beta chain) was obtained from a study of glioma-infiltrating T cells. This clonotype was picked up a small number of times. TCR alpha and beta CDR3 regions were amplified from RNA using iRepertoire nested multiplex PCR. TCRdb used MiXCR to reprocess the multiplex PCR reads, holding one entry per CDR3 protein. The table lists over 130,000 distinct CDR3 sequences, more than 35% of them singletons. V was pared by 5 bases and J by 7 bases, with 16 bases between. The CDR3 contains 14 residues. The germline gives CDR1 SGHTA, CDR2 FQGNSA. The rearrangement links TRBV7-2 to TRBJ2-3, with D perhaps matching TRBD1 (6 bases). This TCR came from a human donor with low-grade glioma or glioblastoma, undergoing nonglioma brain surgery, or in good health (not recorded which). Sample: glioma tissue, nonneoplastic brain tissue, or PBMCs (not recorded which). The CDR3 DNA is TGTGCCAGCAGCATGGGACAACTCCATAATACGCAGTATTTT. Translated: CASSMGQLHNTQYF. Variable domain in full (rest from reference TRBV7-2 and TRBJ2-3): GAGVSQSPSNKVTEKGKDVELRCDPISGHTALYWYRQSLGQGLEFLIYFQGNSAPDKSGLPSDRFSAERTGGSVSTLTIQRTQQEDSAVYLCASSMGQLHNTQYFGPGTRLTVL.